This TCR beta chain is from a study of Graves' ophthalmopathy and Graves' hyperthyroidism. Study details: Peripheral blood sampling preceded any treatment and occurred at initial diagnosis. Points from the study as a whole: A majority of expanded thyroid clonotypes exceeding 0.001 frequency were likewise present in blood.

As to this clonotype: Its antigen is currently unknown.

Amplification of TCR beta CDR3 regions used RNA transcripts. First-round RT-PCR with HTBI primers preceded a second-round multiplex PCR. TCRdb re-analysed the multiplex PCR reads in MiXCR, keeping a single row per CDR3 protein. The top ten hold over 2.5% of the sample, which has 650,000 to 800,000 distinct CDR3 sequences, about two fifths seen once. Symptoms, serum thyroxine and TRAb, thyroid ultrasound, and orbital computed tomography formed the diagnostic basis. V lost 5 bases and J lost 8, with 9 bases in between. Germline CDR1 SGHTA, CDR2 FQGTGA. The CDR3 runs 12 residues. The chain has TRBV7-3 and TRBJ2-2, with D maybe TRBD1 (6 bases). Source material: peripheral blood. This sequence was found in an adult man with Graves' ophthalmopathy. The DNA for the CDR3 is TGTGCCAGCAGCGGCGGACAGGGGGAGCTGTTTTTT. It yields the protein CASSGGQGELFF.